This T cell receptor (beta chain) was retrieved from a study of blood T cells in healthy people across ages. This clonotype was counted between two and nine times. Its antigen is still unknown. A junction end diverges from the germline sequence, so it may reflect a read error. Study outcomes and limitations: The unsorted PBMCs prevented any conclusive comparison of naive versus antigen-experienced cells.

The CDR3 loop spans 13 amino acids. Germline CDR1 is SQVTM and CDR2 is ANQGSEA. Then a second PCR, running roughly 7 to 11 cycles, was carried out with a sample-barcoded 5' primer and a J-beta primer mix. A minimum of 2.5 million CDR3-containing paired-end reads was obtained for each sample. In TCRdb, the 5' RACE reads were re-called with MiXCR into one record per CDR3 protein. The sample shows more than 900,000 distinct CDR3 sequences, approximately 25% of them seen only once. The same specimen was also included in a second study, on T cells of mothers and their children.

This receptor was obtained from a girl aged 2 to 10 in good health. Sequenced: blood. The chain employs TRBV29-1 and TRBJ1-2; D uncertain. The chain's CDR3 is CSVEDSGGIGYPF. The CDR3 nucleotides are TGCAGCGTTGAAGACAGCGGAGGTATAGGCTACCCCTTC.